This T cell receptor beta chain was captured in a study of T-cell reconstitution after alpha-beta-depleted transplantation in children. TCRbeta library construction was performed incorporating unique molecular identifiers. TCRdb independently ran MiXCR on the PCR reads; one entry per CDR3 protein. The sample holds about 420,000 distinct CDR3 sequences, 15% to 20% seen once. Germline loops: CDR1 SGHRS, CDR2 YFSETQ. The CDR3 consists of 12 residues. The germline V and J ends were trimmed by 3 bases and 1 base, with 5 bases remaining between them. This clonotype was found many times. The chain joins TRBV5-1 to TRBJ2-7; D uncertain. The source was PBMCs, mostly from graft donor cells, collected 360 days after TCRalphabeta/CD19-depleted stem cell transplant. This receptor was obtained from a boy under two years old who had a stem cell transplant for Wiskott-Aldrich syndrome, so the T cells may come from the graft donor. The CDR3 loop is CASSSESYEQYF. The CDR3 DNA sequence: TGCGCCAGCAGCTCAGAGTCCTACGAGCAGTACTTC.